This is a list of T cell receptor beta chains from one sample in a study of CD8 T cells in Susac syndrome. TCRdb used MiXCR to reprocess the immunoSEQ multiplex PCR reads, holding one entry per CDR3 protein. The sample records approximately 160,000 distinct CDR3 sequences, 80% to 95% being singletons. Sequenced: CD4+ T cells from PBMCs. These receptors all come from a human donor in good health. Each CDR3 is given with its conserved first and last residue. D genes are given only for firm matches. Rows may omit the clone size; those that give it use once, few, many or a size class.

clone size,V gene,D gene,J gene,CDR3 protein,CDR3 DNA
few,TRBV29-1,-,TRBJ1-5,CSVGASNQPQHF,TGCAGCGTTGGCGCTAGCAATCAGCCCCAGCATTTT
-,TRBV5-6,TRBD1,TRBJ2-5,CASSLIGTVPSETQYF,TGTGCCAGCAGCTTGATCGGGACAGTTCCATCGGAGACCCAGTACTTC
-,TRBV7-3,-,TRBJ2-7,CASSSGPSSYEQYF,TGTGCCAGCAGCTCCGGGCCTTCTAGCTACGAGCAGTACTTC
-,TRBV12-3/TRBV12-4,TRBD2,TRBJ2-2,CASSPGEAGGLLGAGELFF,TGTGCCAGCAGTCCCGGAGAAGCGGGGGGCTTATTAGGGGCCGGGGAGCTGTTTTTT
-,TRBV6-5,-,TRBJ1-2,CASSSKPQGMGYTF,TGTGCCAGCAGTTCGAAGCCGCAGGGAATGGGCTACACCTTC
once,TRBV3-1,TRBD1,TRBJ1-6,CASSPTGTGESPLHF,TGTGCCAGCAGCCCAACCGGGACAGGGGAGTCACCCCTCCACTTT
-,TRBV3-1,-,TRBJ2-1,CASSPTGPYNEQFF,TGTGCCAGCAGCCCCACCGGTCCATACAATGAGCAGTTCTTC
-,TRBV4-1,TRBD1,TRBJ1-2,CASSQVPAGQAYGYTF,TGCGCCAGCAGCCAAGTTCCCGCGGGACAGGCCTATGGCTACACCTTC
-,TRBV20-1,-,TRBJ2-2,CSAEDGTGELFF,TGCAGTGCAGAGGACGGCACCGGGGAGCTGTTTTTT
-,TRBV29-1,-,TRBJ2-4,CSVEGVLAKNIQYF,TGCAGCGTTGAGGGGGTCTTAGCCAAAAACATTCAGTACTTC
-,TRBV23-1,-,TRBJ2-7,CASSLRPGTYEQYF,TGCGCCAGCAGTCTCCGCCCGGGGACCTACGAGCAGTACTTC
-,TRBV5-1,TRBD1,TRBJ2-5,CASSGQGASETQYF,TGCGCCAGCAGCGGACAGGGGGCAAGCGAGACCCAGTACTTC
-,TRBV13,TRBD1,TRBJ1-5,CASRQGMGSDQHF,TGTGCCAGCAGACAGGGGATGGGAAGCGACCAGCATTTT
-,TRBV6-5,TRBD2,TRBJ2-4,CASSYVSGGPLAKNIQYF,TGTGCCAGCAGTTACGTTAGCGGGGGGCCCCTAGCCAAAAACATTCAGTACTTC
-,TRBV10-2,TRBD2,TRBJ2-7,CASGGGGSSYEQYF,TGCGCCAGCGGTGGCGGGGGAAGCTCCTACGAGCAGTACTTC
-,TRBV29-1,TRBD1,TRBJ1-2,CSVNRDRASYGYTF,TGCAGCGTTAACCGGGACAGGGCCTCTTATGGCTACACCTTC
-,TRBV19,TRBD2,TRBJ2-3,CASSIVSGGARDTQYF,TGTGCCAGTAGTATAGTTTCGGGGGGGGCCAGAGATACGCAGTATTTT
-,TRBV29-1,TRBD2,TRBJ2-3,CSVGGLAGGTTDTQYF,TGCAGCGTTGGGGGACTAGCGGGGGGGACCACAGATACGCAGTATTTT
-,TRBV5-1,TRBD2,TRBJ2-3,CASSLLAGRVDTQYF,TGCGCCAGCAGCTTGCTAGCGGGGAGAGTAGATACGCAGTATTTT
once,TRBV12-3/TRBV12-4,-,TRBJ2-7,CASSGTWGYEQYF,TGTGCCAGCAGCGGGACCTGGGGTTACGAGCAGTACTTC
-,TRBV6-4,-,TRBJ1-1,CASSDTGSGVTEAFF,TGTGCCAGCAGTGACACCGGATCAGGGGTAACTGAAGCTTTCTTT
-,TRBV5-4,-,TRBJ2-7,CASSLGGQRRSEQYF,TGTGCCAGCAGCTTGGGAGGACAGCGAAGATCCGAGCAGTACTTC
-,TRBV4-1,-,TRBJ1-3,CASSQEGWLSGNTIYF,TGCGCCAGCAGCCAAGAGGGGTGGCTATCTGGAAACACCATATATTTT
-,TRBV2,-,TRBJ2-2,CASTLAHTGELFF,TGTGCCAGCACCCTCGCTCACACCGGGGAGCTGTTTTTT
-,TRBV5-1,TRBD1,TRBJ1-1,CASSPKDPGQTIEAFF,TGCGCCAGCAGCCCCAAGGATCCGGGACAGACTATTGAAGCTTTCTTT
-,TRBV4-1,-,TRBJ1-2,CASSQDRGSGYTF,TGCGCCAGCAGCCAAGATCGGGGGAGCGGCTACACCTTC
-,TRBV28,TRBD1,TRBJ2-7,CAIGLVPGQETTYEQYF,TGTGCCATAGGTTTGGTCCCGGGACAGGAGACCACCTACGAGCAGTACTTC
-,TRBV5-4,-,TRBJ2-5,CASSLDGLQETQYF,TGTGCCAGCAGCCTGGACGGACTACAAGAGACCCAGTACTTC
-,TRBV10-3,TRBD1,TRBJ2-1,CAIRADREDNEQFF,TGTGCCATCAGGGCGGACAGGGAGGACAATGAGCAGTTCTTC
-,TRBV20-1,TRBD2,TRBJ2-3,CSAERGGPADTQYF,TGCAGTGCCGAGCGGGGGGGCCCAGCAGATACGCAGTATTTT
-,TRBV11-2,-,TRBJ1-3,CASSLKVTLGNTIYF,TGTGCCAGCAGCTTAAAAGTCACGCTTGGAAACACCATATATTTT
-,TRBV6-5,-,TRBJ1-2,CASSTGLISYGYTF,TGTGCCAGCAGTACAGGGTTGATAAGCTATGGCTACACCTTC
-,TRBV7-2,-,TRBJ1-2,CASSLVDGGVIGYTF,TGTGCCAGCAGCTTAGTTGACGGCGGAGTTATTGGCTACACCTTC
-,TRBV9,TRBD1,TRBJ1-6,CASSPGTGREDSPLHF,TGTGCCAGCAGCCCCGGGACAGGGAGGGAGGATTCACCCCTCCACTTT
once,TRBV21-1,-,TRBJ1-4,CASSRDATNEKLFF,TGTGCCAGCAGCAGGGATGCAACTAATGAAAAACTGTTTTTT
-,TRBV5-1,-,TRBJ2-1,CASSVGGLNEQFF,TGCGCCAGCAGTGTCGGGGGGCTAAATGAGCAGTTCTTC
-,TRBV3-1,-,TRBJ1-6,CASSQDNSPLHF,TGTGCCAGCAGCCAAGATAATTCACCCCTCCACTTT
-,TRBV12-3/TRBV12-4,-,TRBJ1-2,CASSLDRRSYGYTF,TGTGCCAGCAGTTTAGATCGACGGAGCTATGGCTACACCTTC
-,TRBV3-1,-,TRBJ1-1,CASSQIGSRAFF,TGTGCCAGCAGCCAAATTGGGAGTAGAGCTTTCTTT
-,TRBV5-4,TRBD1,TRBJ1-1,CASNSWDSMNTEAFF,TGTGCCAGCAATTCTTGGGACAGCATGAACACTGAAGCTTTCTTT
-,TRBV6-2/TRBV6-3,-,TRBJ2-7,CASSYHDPSYEQYF,TGTGCCAGCAGTTACCACGATCCCTCCTACGAGCAGTACTTC
-,TRBV20-1,TRBD2,TRBJ2-3,CSASGGGAGDTQYF,TGCAGTGCTAGCGGCGGGGGGGCAGGGGATACGCAGTATTTT
-,TRBV5-6,-,TRBJ2-6,CASSLGPSYSGANVLTF,TGTGCCAGCAGCTTGGGTCCGAGCTACTCTGGGGCCAACGTCCTGACTTTC
-,TRBV24-1,TRBD1,TRBJ1-1,CATSDPGGTEAFF,TGTGCCACCAGTGACCCAGGGGGCACTGAAGCTTTCTTT
-,TRBV29-1,TRBD1,TRBJ1-2,CSVRQGNYGYTF,TGCAGCGTTCGACAGGGGAACTATGGCTACACCTTC
once,TRBV12-3/TRBV12-4,-,TRBJ1-4,CASSLGGPSEKLFF,TGTGCCAGCAGTTTGGGGGGACCATCTGAAAAACTGTTTTTT
-,TRBV5-1,TRBD1,TRBJ1-2,CASSPSGGGLGYGYTF,TGCGCCAGCAGCCCTAGCGGAGGGGGCCTTGGCTATGGCTACACCTTC
-,TRBV5-6,-,TRBJ2-5,CASNGGLGETQYF,TGTGCCAGCAACGGGGGGCTGGGAGAGACCCAGTACTTC
-,TRBV7-2,TRBD2,TRBJ2-5,CASSPTSGGQTQYF,TGTGCCAGCAGCCCGACTAGCGGGGGGCAGACCCAGTACTTC
-,TRBV6-5,-,TRBJ2-7,CASTAGYEQYF,TGTGCCAGCACGGCGGGCTACGAGCAGTACTTC
-,TRBV5-1,TRBD1,TRBJ2-1,CASSLAPGQGNEQFF,TGCGCCAGCAGCTTGGCACCGGGACAGGGGAATGAGCAGTTCTTC
-,TRBV7-9,TRBD1,TRBJ1-1,CASSPNTGETEAFF,TGTGCCAGCAGCCCCAACACAGGGGAGACTGAAGCTTTCTTT